This TCR beta chain was recovered during a study of blood T cell repertoires in COVID-19. About the study: T cells, B-cell-depleted T cells, or PBMCs supplied cDNA or gDNA.

The V segment lost 4 bases and the J segment 0 bases; nucleotides outside the gene matches: 9. This CDR3 comprises 16 residues. Germline CDR1 KGHSH, CDR2 LQKENI. The repertoire was sequenced with immunoSEQ multiplex PCR; TCRdb's copy has only in-frame clones and lacks some. The profile shows 100,000 to 110,000 clones, approximately 89% of them singletons. The receptor was isolated from a man over 45 with active COVID-19. The chain combines TRBV18 with TRBJ2-7, with 7 bases lining up with TRBD1. Material: peripheral blood. The CDR3 bases are TGTGCCAGCTCACAACGGGACAGTCCCAGCTCCTACGAGCAGTACTTC. It yields the protein CASSQRDSPSSYEQYF.